The 17 T cell receptor beta chains reported below all come from one sample, sequenced in a study of T-cell memory formation after mild COVID-19. MiXCR, run by TCRdb on the 5' RACE reads, gives a single entry per CDR3 protein. The repertoire holds over 150,000 distinct CDR3 sequences, with 20% to 25% as singletons. Sequencing was performed on PBMCs or a T cell subset sorted from them (not recorded which). The source is an adult woman who had mild COVID-19 (a few samples of this study predate the infection). Cell type and time point are not known.

The rearrangement links TRBV2 to TRBJ1-2; D perhaps matches TRBD1 (5 bases). V lost 5 bases to trimming and J lost 6 bases, with 19 bases between them. Germline CDR1 and CDR2: SNHLY and FYNNEI. This CDR3 comprises 15 residues. The CDR3 DNA is TGTGCCAGCAGTCCCTGGTTTAGACAGAACGATGGCTACACCTTC. This gives the protein CASSPWFRQNDGYTF.

The chain carries TRBV29-1 and TRBJ1-1; D ambiguous. Germline-derived CDR1 and CDR2 are SQVTM and ANQGSEA. Trimming cost V 1 base and J 6 bases, with 9 bases left between them. The CDR3 spans 12 residues. The chain's CDR3 is CSVEGSPAEAFF. As DNA, the CDR3 is TGCAGCGTTGAAGGGTCACCCGCTGAAGCTTTCTTT.

The chain combines TRBV27 with TRBJ2-7, with D tentatively TRBD2 (6 bases). Germline V gene lookup returns CDR1 MNHEY and CDR2 SMNVEV (reference sequence). This CDR3 is built from 15 residues. V was clipped by 5 bases and J by 2 bases, with 16 bases between them. Here the CDR3 DNA reads TGTGCCAGCAGTCCACCGGGACGGGGGACCTACGAGCAGTACTTC. Translated: CASSPPGRGTYEQYF.

The V gene is TRBV6-2 or TRBV6-3, the J gene TRBJ2-5, with 10 bases fitting TRBD2. V was pared by 0 bases and J by 0 bases, with 4 bases of the junction left unmatched. The CDR3 runs 17 residues. Looked up from germline, CDR1 is MNHEY and CDR2 is SVGEGT. The CDR3 coding sequence is TGTGCCAGCAGTTACTCACGGACTAGCGGATACCAAGAGACCCAGTACTTC. Residues: CASSYSRTSGYQETQYF.

This clonotype was observed a few times. J is TRBJ2-7 and V is TRBV29-1, with D possibly TRBD1 on 7 matching bases. Trimming took 4 bases from V and 0 from J, leaving 13 bases between them. The CDR3 contains 14 residues. The germline V gene has CDR1 SQVTM and CDR2 ANQGSEA. CDR3 sequence (DNA): TGCAGCGTTGCAAGGGGGGACAGCTCCTACGAGCAGTACTTC. This sequence encodes CSVARGDSSYEQYF.

This clonotype turned up a few times. In DNA, the CDR3 is TGTGCCAGCAGCCAAACGGGGGGGGGTTACCAAGAGACCCAGTACTTC. Translated, it gives CASSQTGGGYQETQYF. The rearrangement links TRBV3-1 to TRBJ2-5; 8 nucleotides match TRBD2. The CDR3 contains 16 residues. Trimming cost V 2 bases and J 0 bases; bases outside gene matches: 5. Germline V gene lookup returns CDR1 LGHDT and CDR2 YNNKEL (reference sequence).

This clonotype has more than one count but fewer than ten. V usage is TRBV18 and J usage is TRBJ2-7, with TRBD1 matching 8 bases. The CDR3 runs to 15 residues. V shed 3 bases, J shed 3 bases, and the junction held 7 bases outside the gene matches. Germline V lookup: CDR1 KGHSH, CDR2 LQKENI. The CDR3 sequence is CASSPLQGDIYEQYF. The CDR3 nucleotides read TGTGCCAGCTCACCCCTACAGGGGGATATCTACGAGCAGTACTTC.

The rearrangement joins TRBV7-9 to TRBJ2-1; perhaps TRBD2 as D (6 bases). Per the germline V gene, CDR1 is SEHNR and CDR2 is FQNEAQ (reference sequence). V lost 1 base and J lost 6, with 16 bases in between. CDR3 length: 16 amino acids. The chain's CDR3 is CASSLGRGSGTNEQFF. CDR3 coding DNA: TGTGCCAGCAGCTTAGGCCGGGGTAGCGGCACCAATGAGCAGTTCTTC.

There are a few counts of this clonotype. The genes are TRBV27 and TRBJ1-5; D is undetermined. Between the trimmed V and J ends, which lost 8 bases and 4 bases, there was a span of 9 bases. In germline, CDR1 is MNHEY, CDR2 SMNVEV (reference sequence). This CDR3 has 12 amino acids. CDR3 DNA sequence: TGTGCCAGCGGCACTGATAATCAGCCCCAGCATTTT. Amino acids: CASGTDNQPQHF.

This clonotype has more than one count but fewer than ten. V usage is TRBV12-3 or TRBV12-4 and J usage is TRBJ2-3; D possibly corresponds to TRBD2 (5 bases). V dropped 4 bases and J dropped 0 bases, with 14 bases sitting between them. CDR3 length: 16 amino acids. The DNA for the CDR3 is TGTGCCAGCAGTTCCGGACTGGAAATGAGCACAGATACGCAGTATTTT. Its translation: CASSSGLEMSTDTQYF.

The sample holds a few counts of this clonotype. CDR3 sequence: CASTNRDGHNEQFF. The CDR3 bases are TGCGCCAGCACCAACCGGGACGGGCACAATGAGCAGTTCTTC. V is TRBV5-1 and J is TRBJ2-1, with D perhaps assigned TRBD1 or TRBD2 (5 bases each). V dropped 6 bases and J dropped 5 bases, with 15 bases sitting between them. CDR1 and CDR2 (germline): SGHRS, YFSETQ. There are 14 residues in the CDR3. The full variable domain, in which reference TRBV5-1 and TRBJ2-1 provide the parts outside the CDR3, is KAGVTQTPRYLIKTRGQQVTLSCSPISGHRSVSWYQQTPGQGLQFLFEYFSETQRNKGNFPGRFSGRQFSNSRSEMNVSTLELGDSALYLCASTNRDGHNEQFFGPGTRLTVL.

The chain joins TRBV7-9 to TRBJ1-1; D is unclear. Trimming cost V 2 bases and J 8 bases, with 6 bases left between them. Per the germline V gene, CDR1 is SEHNR and CDR2 is FQNEAQ (reference sequence). The length of the CDR3 is 11 residues. The CDR3 DNA sequence: TGTGCCAGCAGCTTAATTCCCGAAGCTTTCTTT. Amino acids: CASSLIPEAFF.

This clonotype appeared a few times. This rearrangement joins TRBV5-5 to TRBJ2-3; D not certain. Deletions cut 3 bases from V and 0 bases from J, with 11 bases between. The germline V gene has CDR1 SGHKS and CDR2 YYEKEE (reference sequence). The CDR3 contains 15 residues. The CDR3 is CASSSYTTSTDTQYF. The CDR3 DNA sequence: TGTGCCAGCAGCTCCTACACCACTAGCACAGATACGCAGTATTTT.

J is TRBJ2-7 and V is TRBV12-5, with D tentatively TRBD1 (6 bases). Germline V gives CDR1 LGHNT, CDR2 FRNRAP. V lost 0 bases and J 2 bases, leaving 14 bases between the germline ends. This CDR3 region has 16 residues. In DNA form, the CDR3 reads TGTGCTAGTGGTTTGGTACTAGGGCAGGGGACCTACGAGCAGTACTTC. This sequence encodes CASGLVLGQGTYEQYF.

The J gene is TRBJ1-2, the V gene TRBV6-6; TRBD1 matches at 9 bases. The ends lost 2 bases at V and 4 bases at J; junction bases unmatched: 5. Germline V gives CDR1 MNHNY, CDR2 SVGAGI (reference sequence). This CDR3 comprises 15 residues. The CDR3 here is CASSYGGQGGYGYTF. CDR3 bases: TGTGCCAGCAGTTACGGGGGACAGGGAGGCTATGGCTACACCTTC.

The chain combines TRBV4-1 with TRBJ2-3; D is possibly TRBD2 (5 bases). Per germline, CDR1 MGHRA and CDR2 YSYEKL. The CDR3 sequence is 16 residues long. Between the trimmed V and J ends, which lost 2 bases and 0 bases, there was a span of 12 bases. DNA of the CDR3: TGCGCCAGCAGCCAAAGCTGGGGAGCTAGCACAGATACGCAGTATTTT. Protein product: CASSQSWGASTDTQYF.

V is TRBV5-1 and J is TRBJ1-1, with D uncertain. The CDR3 runs 16 residues. V lost 0 bases and J 1 base, leaving 13 bases between the germline ends. Germline CDR1 is SGHRS and CDR2 is YFSETQ. This CDR3 is CASSLAEYSSNTEAFF. Written as DNA, the CDR3 is TGCGCCAGCAGCTTGGCCGAATACAGCTCGAACACTGAAGCTTTCTTT.